Below, one TCR beta chain is given with its context. These data belong to a study of blood T cell repertoires in COVID-19. Trimming stripped 4 bases from V and 2 bases from J, with 7 bases between. The CDR3 is made up of 12 amino acids. Per the germline V gene, CDR1 is SGHRS and CDR2 is YFSETQ. Source study methods: Reference gene primer amplification gave nucleated cell count estimates. Clones were sequenced by immunoSEQ multiplex PCR, and TCRdb holds only the in-frame ones, with some missing. V and J calls and clone size are given by that table; D and trimming were obtained from the DNA. The sample lists around 92,000 clones, 85% to 90% occurring once.

This TCR derives from a woman in her fifties or sixties in a cohort sampled during active or convalescent COVID-19. The sample was peripheral blood. The chain uses TRBV5-1 and TRBJ2-7; D is unresolved. The chain's CDR3 is CASSGTAYEQYF. In DNA form, the CDR3 reads TGCGCCAGCAGCGGAACAGCCTACGAGCAGTACTTC.